This T cell receptor beta chain was retrieved from a study of blood T cell repertoires in COVID-19. Study-wide context: Samples came from the United States, Italy and Spain, spanning acute and convalescent COVID-19.

Clones were sequenced by immunoSEQ multiplex PCR, and TCRdb holds only the in-frame ones, with some missing. The table lists 250,000 to 300,000 clones, 85% to 90% of them singletons. This CDR3 spans 17 amino acids. Germline CDR1 reads LNHDA; CDR2 reads SQIVND (reference sequence). Trimming removed 5 bases from V and 0 bases from J, with 17 bases in between. The J gene is TRBJ1-5, the V gene TRBV19; D perhaps matches TRBD1 (5 bases). The receptor's source is a woman between 45 and 60 years old with COVID-19, enrolled during active disease. Sequencing was performed on peripheral blood. The CDR3: CASSLLADSDSNQPQHF. Written as DNA, the CDR3 is TGTGCCAGTAGTCTCTTAGCTGACAGCGATAGCAATCAGCCCCAGCATTTT.